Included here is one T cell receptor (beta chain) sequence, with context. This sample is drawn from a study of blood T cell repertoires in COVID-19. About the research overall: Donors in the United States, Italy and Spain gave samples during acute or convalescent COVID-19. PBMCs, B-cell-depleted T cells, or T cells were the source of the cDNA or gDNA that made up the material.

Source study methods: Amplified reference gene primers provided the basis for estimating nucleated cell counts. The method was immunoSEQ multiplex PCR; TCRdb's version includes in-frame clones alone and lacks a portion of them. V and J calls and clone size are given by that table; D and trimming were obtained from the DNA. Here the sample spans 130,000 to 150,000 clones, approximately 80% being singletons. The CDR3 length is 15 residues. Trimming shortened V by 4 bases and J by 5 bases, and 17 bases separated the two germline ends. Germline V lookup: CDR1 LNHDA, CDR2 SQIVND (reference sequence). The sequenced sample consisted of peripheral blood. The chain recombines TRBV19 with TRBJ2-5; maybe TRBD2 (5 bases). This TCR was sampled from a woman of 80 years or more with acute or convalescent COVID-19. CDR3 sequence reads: CASSTATGNRETQYF. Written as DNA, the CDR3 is TGTGCCAGTAGTACGGCGACCGGGAACCGGGAGACCCAGTACTTC.